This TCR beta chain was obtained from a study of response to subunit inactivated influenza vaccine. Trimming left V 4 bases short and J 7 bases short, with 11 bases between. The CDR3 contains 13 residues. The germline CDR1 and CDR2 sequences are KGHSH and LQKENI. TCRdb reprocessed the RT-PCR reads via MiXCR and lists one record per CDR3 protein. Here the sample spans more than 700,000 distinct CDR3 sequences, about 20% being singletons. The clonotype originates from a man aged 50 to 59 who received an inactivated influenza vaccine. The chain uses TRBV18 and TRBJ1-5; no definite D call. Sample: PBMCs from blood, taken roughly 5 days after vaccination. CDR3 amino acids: CASSLLPFQPQHF. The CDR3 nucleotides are TGTGCCAGCTCACTGCTCCCTTTCCAGCCCCAGCATTTT.